This T cell receptor (beta chain) is from a study of cytomegalovirus exposure and HLA in healthy donors. The PCR was carried out with 60 Vbeta primers and 13 Jbeta primers. Profiling relied on immunoSEQ multiplex PCR, and the TCRdb table lists in-frame clones only, not all of them. The table includes approximately 140,000 clones, 60% to 80% detected once. Whole-study findings and limits: Presence/absence analyses assumed roughly uniform sequencing depth across donors, which may not hold. Under in vitro conditions, a few CMV-associated chains were confirmed as specific for CMV antigens.

Germline V lookup: CDR1 SEHNR, CDR2 FQNEAQ (reference sequence). This CDR3 comprises 16 residues. V lost 5 bases and J lost 4, with 21 bases in between. Points on this clone: The antigen is undetermined.

The receptor was isolated from a female donor in good health and CMV-seronegative. The sequenced sample was PBMCs. The chain carries TRBV7-9 and TRBJ2-7, with TRBD2 as a possible D gene (5 bases). The CDR3 is CASSLNDAGVAYEQYF. Here the CDR3 DNA reads TGTGCCAGCAGCCTCAACGACGCGGGCGTTGCGTACGAGCAGTACTTC. Filled out from reference TRBV7-9 and TRBJ2-7, the complete variable domain reads DTGVSQNPRHKITKRGQNVTFRCDPISEHNRLYWYRQTLGQGPEFLTYFQNEAQLEKSRLLSDRFSAERPKGSFSTLEIQRTEQGDSAMYLCASSLNDAGVAYEQYFGPGTRLTVT.